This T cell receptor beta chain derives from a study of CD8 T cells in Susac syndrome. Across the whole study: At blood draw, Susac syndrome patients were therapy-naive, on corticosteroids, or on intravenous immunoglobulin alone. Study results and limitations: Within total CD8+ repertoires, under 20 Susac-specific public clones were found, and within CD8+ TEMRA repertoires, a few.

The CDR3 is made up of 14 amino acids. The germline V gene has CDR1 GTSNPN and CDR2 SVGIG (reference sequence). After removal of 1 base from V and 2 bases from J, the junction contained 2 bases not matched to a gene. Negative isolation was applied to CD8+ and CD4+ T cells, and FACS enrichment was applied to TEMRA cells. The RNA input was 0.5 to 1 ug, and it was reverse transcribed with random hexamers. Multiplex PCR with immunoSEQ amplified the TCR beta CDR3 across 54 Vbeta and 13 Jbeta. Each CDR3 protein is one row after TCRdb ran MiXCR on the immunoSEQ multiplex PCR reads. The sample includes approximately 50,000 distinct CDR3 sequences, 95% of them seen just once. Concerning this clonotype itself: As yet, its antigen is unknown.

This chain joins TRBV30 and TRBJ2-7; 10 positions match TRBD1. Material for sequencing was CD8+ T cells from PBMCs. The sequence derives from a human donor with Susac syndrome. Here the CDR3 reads CAWSEGTGAYEQYF. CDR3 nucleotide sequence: TGTGCCTGGAGTGAAGGGACAGGGGCCTACGAGCAGTACTTC.